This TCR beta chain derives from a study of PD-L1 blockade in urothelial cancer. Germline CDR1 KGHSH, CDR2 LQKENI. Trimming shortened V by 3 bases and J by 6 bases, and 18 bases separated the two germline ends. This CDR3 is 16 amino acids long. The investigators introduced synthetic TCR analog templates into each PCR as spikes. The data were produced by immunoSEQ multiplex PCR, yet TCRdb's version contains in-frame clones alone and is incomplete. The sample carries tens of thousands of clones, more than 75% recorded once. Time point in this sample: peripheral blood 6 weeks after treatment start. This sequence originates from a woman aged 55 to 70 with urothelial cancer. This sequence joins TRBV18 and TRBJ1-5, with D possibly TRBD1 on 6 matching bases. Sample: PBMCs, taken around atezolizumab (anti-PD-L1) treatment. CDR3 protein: CASSPTRTWGLQPQHF. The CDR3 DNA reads TGTGCCAGCTCACCGACGCGGACTTGGGGGCTTCAGCCCCAGCATTTT.